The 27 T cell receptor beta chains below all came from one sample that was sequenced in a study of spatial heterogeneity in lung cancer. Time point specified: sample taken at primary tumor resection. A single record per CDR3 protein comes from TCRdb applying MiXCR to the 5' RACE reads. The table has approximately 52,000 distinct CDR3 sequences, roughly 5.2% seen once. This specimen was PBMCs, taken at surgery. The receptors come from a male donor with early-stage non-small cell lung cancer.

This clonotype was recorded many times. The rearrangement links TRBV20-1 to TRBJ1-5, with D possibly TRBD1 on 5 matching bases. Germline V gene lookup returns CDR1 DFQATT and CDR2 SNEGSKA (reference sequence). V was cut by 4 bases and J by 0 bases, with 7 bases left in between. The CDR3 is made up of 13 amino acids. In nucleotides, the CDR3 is TGCAGTGCTAACGGGGGTAGCAATCAGCCCCAGCATTTT. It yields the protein CSANGGSNQPQHF.

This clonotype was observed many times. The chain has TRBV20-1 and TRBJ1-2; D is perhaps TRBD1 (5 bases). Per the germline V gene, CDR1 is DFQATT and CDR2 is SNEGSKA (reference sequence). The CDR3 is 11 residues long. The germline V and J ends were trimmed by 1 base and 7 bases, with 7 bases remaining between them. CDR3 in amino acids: CSARGTFGYTF. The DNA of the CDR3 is TGCAGTGCTAGAGGGACATTTGGCTACACCTTC.

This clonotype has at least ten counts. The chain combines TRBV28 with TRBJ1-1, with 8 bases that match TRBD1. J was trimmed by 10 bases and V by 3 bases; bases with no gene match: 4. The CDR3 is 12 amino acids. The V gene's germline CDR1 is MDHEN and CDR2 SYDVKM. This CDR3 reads CASSFLQGGAFF. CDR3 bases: TGTGCCAGCAGTTTCTTACAGGGGGGAGCTTTCTTT.

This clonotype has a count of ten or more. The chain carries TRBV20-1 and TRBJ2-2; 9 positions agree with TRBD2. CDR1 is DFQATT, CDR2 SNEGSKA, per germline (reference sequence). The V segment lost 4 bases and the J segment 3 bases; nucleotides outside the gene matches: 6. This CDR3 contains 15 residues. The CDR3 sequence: CSAIEGGRDTGELFF. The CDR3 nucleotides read TGCAGTGCTATCGAAGGCGGGAGGGACACCGGGGAGCTGTTTTTT.

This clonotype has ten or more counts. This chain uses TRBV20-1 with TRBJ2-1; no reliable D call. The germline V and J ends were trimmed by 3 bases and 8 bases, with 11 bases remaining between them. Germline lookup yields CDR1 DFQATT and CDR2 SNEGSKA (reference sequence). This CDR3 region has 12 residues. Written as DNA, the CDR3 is TGCAGTGCTAGGGGCATCGGCCATGAGCAGTTCTTC. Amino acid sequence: CSARGIGHEQFF.

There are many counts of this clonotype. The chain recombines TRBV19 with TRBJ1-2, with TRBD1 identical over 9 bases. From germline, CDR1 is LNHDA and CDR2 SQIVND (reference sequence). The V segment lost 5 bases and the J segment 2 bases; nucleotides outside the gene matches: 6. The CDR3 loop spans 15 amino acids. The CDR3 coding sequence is TGTGCCAGTAGTGTAACCGGGACAGGGAACTATGGCTACACCTTC. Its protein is CASSVTGTGNYGYTF.

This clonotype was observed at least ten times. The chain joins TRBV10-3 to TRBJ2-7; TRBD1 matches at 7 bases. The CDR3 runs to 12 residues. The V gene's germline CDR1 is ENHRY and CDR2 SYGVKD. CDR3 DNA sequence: TGTGCCATCAGTGAGTCAGGGACAGAAATCATAGTC. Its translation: CAISESGTEIIV.

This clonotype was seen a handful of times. Here the CDR3 reads CASSYNSGSSLYGYTF. The CDR3 region has the DNA TGTGCCAGCAGTTACAATTCGGGCAGCTCCCTCTATGGCTACACCTTC. The chain joins TRBV6-2 or TRBV6-3 to TRBJ1-2; D call uncertain. Between the trimmed V and J ends, which lost 2 bases and 4 bases, there was a span of 17 bases. Germline V lookup: CDR1 MNHEY, CDR2 SVGEGT. The CDR3 contains 16 residues.

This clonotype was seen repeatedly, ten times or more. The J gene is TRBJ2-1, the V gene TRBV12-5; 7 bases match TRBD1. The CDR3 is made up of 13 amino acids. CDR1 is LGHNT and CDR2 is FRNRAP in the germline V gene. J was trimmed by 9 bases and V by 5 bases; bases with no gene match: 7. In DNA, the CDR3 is TGTGCTAGTGGTATAAAACAGGGGAGTGAGCAGTTCTTC. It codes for CASGIKQGSEQFF. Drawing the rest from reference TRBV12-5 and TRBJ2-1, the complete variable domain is DARVTQTPRHKVTEMGQEVTMRCQPILGHNTVFWYRQTMMQGLELLAYFRNRAPLDDSGMPKDRFSAEMPDATLATLKIQPSEPRDSAVYFCASGIKQGSEQFFGPGTRLTVL.

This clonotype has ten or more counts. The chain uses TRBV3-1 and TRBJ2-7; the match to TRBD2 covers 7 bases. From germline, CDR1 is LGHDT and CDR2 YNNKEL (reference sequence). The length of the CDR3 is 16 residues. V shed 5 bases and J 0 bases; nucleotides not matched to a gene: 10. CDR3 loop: CASSAPGAGSSYEQYF. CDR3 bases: TGTGCCAGCAGCGCTCCGGGAGCGGGAAGCTCCTACGAGCAGTACTTC.

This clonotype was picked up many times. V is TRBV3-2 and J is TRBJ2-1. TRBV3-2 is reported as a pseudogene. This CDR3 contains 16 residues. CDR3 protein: CASSQERLSSYNEQFF. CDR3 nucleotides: TGTGCCAGCAGCCAAGAAAGACTGAGCTCCTACAATGAGCAGTTCTTC.

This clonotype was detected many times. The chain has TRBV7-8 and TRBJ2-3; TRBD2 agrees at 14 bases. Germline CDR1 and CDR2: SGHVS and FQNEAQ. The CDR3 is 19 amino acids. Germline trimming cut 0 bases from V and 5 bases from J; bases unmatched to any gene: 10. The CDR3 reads CASSLATRLAGGPVDTQYF. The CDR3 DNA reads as TGTGCCAGCAGCTTAGCCACCCGACTAGCGGGAGGGCCGGTAGATACGCAGTATTTT.

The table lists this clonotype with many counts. The CDR3 DNA reads as TGTGCCACCAGCAGAGGGACAGCTAGAGATACGCAGTATTTT. As protein: CATSRGTARDTQYF. The chain carries TRBV15 and TRBJ2-3, with D tentatively TRBD1 (6 bases). V lost 1 base to trimming and J lost 5 bases, with 10 bases between them. The germline CDR1 and CDR2 sequences are LNHNV and YYDKDF (reference sequence). The CDR3 is 14 residues long.

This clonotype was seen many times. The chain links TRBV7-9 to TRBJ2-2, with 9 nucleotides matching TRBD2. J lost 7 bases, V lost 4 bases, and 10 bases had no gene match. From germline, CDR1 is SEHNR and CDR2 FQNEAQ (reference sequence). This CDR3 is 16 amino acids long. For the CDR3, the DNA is TGTGCCAGCAGCTATAACCCCGGGACTAGCAGCGGGGAGCTGTTTTTT. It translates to CASSYNPGTSSGELFF.

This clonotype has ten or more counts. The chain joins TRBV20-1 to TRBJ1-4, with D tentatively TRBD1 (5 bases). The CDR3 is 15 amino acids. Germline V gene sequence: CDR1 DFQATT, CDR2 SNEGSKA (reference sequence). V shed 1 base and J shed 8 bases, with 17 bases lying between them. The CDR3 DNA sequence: TGCAGTGCTAGAGTTGCAAGTGGGGCTGGGGAAAAACTGTTTTTT. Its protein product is CSARVASGAGEKLFF.

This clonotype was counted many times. The CDR3 loop is CASSLGGWGNQPQHF. In DNA, the CDR3 is TGTGCCAGCAGTTTGGGGGGCTGGGGCAATCAGCCCCAGCATTTT. The V and J genes are TRBV28 and TRBJ1-5; tentatively, D is TRBD1 (6 bases). Germline values: CDR1 MDHEN, CDR2 SYDVKM. The CDR3 totals 15 residues. Trimming took off 3 bases at V and 2 bases at J, with 11 bases between the two ends. Drawing the rest from reference TRBV28 and TRBJ1-5, the complete variable domain is DVKVTQSSRYLVKRTGEKVFLECVQDMDHENMFWYRQDPGLGLRLIYFSYDVKMKEKGDIPEGYSVSREKKERFSLILESASTNQTSMYLCASSLGGWGNQPQHFGDGTRLSIL.

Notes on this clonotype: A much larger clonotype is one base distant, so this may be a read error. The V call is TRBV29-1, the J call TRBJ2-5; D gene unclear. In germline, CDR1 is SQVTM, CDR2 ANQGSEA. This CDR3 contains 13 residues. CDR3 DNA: TGCAGCGTTGTTCTGAACGCGCAAGAGTCCCAGTACTTC. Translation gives CSVVLNAQESQYF.

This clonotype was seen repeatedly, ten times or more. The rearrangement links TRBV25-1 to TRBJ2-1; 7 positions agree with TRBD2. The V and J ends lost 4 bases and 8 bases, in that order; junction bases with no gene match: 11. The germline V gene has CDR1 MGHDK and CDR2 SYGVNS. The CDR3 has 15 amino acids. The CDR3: CASSASGGGLDEQFF. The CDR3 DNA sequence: TGTGCCAGCAGTGCATCGGGGGGAGGTTTGGATGAGCAGTTCTTC. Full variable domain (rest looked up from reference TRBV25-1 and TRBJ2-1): EADIYQTPRYLVIGTGKKITLECSQTMGHDKMYWYQQDPGMELHLIHYSYGVNSTEKGDLSSESTVSRIRTEHFPLTLESARPSHTSQYLCASSASGGGLDEQFFGPGTRLTVL.

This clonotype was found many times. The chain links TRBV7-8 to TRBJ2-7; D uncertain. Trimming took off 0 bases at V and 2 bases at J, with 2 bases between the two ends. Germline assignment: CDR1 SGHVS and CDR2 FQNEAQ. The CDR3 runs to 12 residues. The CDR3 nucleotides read TGTGCCAGCAGCTTAGCAGCCTACGAGCAGTACTTC. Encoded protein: CASSLAAYEQYF.

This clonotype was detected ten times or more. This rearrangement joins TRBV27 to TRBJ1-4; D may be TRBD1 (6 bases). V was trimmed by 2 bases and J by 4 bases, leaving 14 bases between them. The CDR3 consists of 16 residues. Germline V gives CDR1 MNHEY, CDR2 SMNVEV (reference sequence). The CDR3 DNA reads TGTGCCAGCAGTTTAATAGGGGGACCGGGTAATGAAAAACTGTTTTTT. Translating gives CASSLIGGPGNEKLFF.

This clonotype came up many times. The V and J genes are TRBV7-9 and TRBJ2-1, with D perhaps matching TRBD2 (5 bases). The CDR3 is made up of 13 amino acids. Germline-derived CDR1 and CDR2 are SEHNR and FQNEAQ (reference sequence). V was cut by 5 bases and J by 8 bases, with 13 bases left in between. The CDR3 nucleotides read TGTGCCAGCAGCCTCGGAGGAGTCGATGAGCAGTTCTTC. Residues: CASSLGGVDEQFF.

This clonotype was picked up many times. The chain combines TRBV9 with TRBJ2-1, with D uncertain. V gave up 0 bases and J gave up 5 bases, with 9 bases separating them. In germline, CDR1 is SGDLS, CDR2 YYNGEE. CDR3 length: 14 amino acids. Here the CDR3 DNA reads TGTGCCAGCAGCGTAGAAGTAGCAAACAATGAGCAGTTCTTC. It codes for CASSVEVANNEQFF.

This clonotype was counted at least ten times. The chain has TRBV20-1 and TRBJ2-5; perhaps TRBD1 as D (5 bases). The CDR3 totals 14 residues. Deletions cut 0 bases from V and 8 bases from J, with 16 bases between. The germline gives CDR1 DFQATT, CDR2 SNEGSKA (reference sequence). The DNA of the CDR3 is TGCAGTGCTAGAGACAGTATGGGGCCGGACACCCAGTACTTC. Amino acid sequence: CSARDSMGPDTQYF.

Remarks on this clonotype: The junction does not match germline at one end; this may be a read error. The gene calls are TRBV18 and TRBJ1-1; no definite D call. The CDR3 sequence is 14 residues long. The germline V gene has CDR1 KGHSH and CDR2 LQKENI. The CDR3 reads CASSPAAVNSEAFF. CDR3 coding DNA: TGTGCCAGCTCACCAGCAGCGGTGAACTCTGAAGCTTTCTTT.

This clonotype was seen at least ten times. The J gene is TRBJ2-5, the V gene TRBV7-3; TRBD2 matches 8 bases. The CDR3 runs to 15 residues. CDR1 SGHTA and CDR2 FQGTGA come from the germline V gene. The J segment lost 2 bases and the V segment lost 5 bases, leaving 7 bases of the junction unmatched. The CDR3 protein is CASSPGGPGQETQYF. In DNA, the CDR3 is TGTGCCAGCAGCCCGGGAGGGCCAGGACAAGAGACCCAGTACTTC.

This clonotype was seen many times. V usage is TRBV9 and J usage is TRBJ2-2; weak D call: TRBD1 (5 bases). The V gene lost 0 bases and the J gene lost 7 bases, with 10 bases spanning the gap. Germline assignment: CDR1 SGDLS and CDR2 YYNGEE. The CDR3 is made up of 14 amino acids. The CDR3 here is CASSVARVGGELFF. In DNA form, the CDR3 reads TGTGCCAGCAGCGTAGCCAGGGTTGGCGGGGAGCTGTTTTTT.

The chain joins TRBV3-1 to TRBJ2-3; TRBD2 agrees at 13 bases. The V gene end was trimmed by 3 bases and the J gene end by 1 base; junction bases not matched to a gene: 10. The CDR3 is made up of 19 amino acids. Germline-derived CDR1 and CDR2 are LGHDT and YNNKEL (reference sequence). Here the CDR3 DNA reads TGTGCCAGCAGCCACTTAACTAGCGGGAGGGCCCTAGGCACAGATACGCAGTATTTT. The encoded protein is CASSHLTSGRALGTDTQYF.